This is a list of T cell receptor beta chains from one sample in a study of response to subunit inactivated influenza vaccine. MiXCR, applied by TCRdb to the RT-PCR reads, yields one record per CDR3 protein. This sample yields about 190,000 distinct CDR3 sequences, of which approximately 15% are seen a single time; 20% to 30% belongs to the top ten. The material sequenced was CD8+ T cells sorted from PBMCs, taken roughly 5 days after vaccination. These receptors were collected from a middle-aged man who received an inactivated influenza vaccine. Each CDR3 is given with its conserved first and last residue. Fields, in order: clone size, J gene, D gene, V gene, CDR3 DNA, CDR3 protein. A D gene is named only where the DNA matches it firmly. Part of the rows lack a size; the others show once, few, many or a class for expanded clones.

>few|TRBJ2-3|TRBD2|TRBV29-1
TGCAGCGTGGTAGCGGGGGGTGATATAGATACGCAGTATTTT
CSVVAGGDIDTQYF
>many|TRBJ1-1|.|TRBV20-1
TGCAGTGCTAGAGGATTAATGAACACTGAAGCTTTCTTT
CSARGLMNTEAFF
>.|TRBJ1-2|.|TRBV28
TGTGCCAGCAGGTTACGGGGGGCGCGCTATGGCTACACCTTC
CASRLRGARYGYTF
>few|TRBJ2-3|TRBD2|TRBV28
TGTGCCAGCAGCTGGGGGACTAGCGGAGGGATTGGGTCAGATACGCAGTATTTT
CASSWGTSGGIGSDTQYF
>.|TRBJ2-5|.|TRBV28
TGTGCCAGCAGTTTGGCCCAGGGAATGATCTCGGAGACCCAGTACTTC
CASSLAQGMISETQYF
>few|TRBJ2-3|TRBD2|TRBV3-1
TGTGCCAGCAGCCCGCAGCGGGGGGGAGATACGCAGTATTTT
CASSPQRGGDTQYF
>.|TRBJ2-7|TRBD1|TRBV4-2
TGTGCCAGCAGCCCGGGGGACAGGGCCTCCTACGAGCAGTACTTC
CASSPGDRASYEQYF
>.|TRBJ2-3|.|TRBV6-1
TGTGCCAGCAGCCCCGGACAGTCTGGGGATACGCAGTATTTT
CASSPGQSGDTQYF
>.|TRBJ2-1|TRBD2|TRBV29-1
TGCAGCGTTGAAGATACAAGCGGGGCCTACAATGAGCAGTTCTTC
CSVEDTSGAYNEQFF
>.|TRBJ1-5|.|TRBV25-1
TGTGCCAGCACCCCACGGGGCGGAGGCAATCAGCCCCAGCATTTT
CASTPRGGGNQPQHF
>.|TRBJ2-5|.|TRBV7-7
TGTGCTAGCAGCGCTTCTGGGGTAGAGACCCAGTACTTC
CASSASGVETQYF
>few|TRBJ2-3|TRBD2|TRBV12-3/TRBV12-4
TGTGCCAGCAGATACCTAGCGGGAACTAGCACAGATACGCAGTATTTT
CASRYLAGTSTDTQYF
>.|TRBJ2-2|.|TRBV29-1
TGCAGCGTAGAAGGACTCACCGGGGAGCTGTTTTTT
CSVEGLTGELFF
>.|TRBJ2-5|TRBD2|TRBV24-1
TGTGCCACCAGTGATAGAACTAGCGGGGGTTTGAGGGAGACCCAGTACTTC
CATSDRTSGGLRETQYF
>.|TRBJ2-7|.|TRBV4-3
TGCGCCAGCAGCCAAGATTCAAGGGTGAACGAGCAGTACTTC
CASSQDSRVNEQYF
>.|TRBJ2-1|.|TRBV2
TGTGCCAGCAGAGTACGCAGGGGAAGACCCAGTGATGAGCAGTTCTTC
CASRVRRGRPSDEQFF
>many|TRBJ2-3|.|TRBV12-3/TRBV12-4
TGTGCCAGCAGTAATACGGGGGTCACAGATACGCAGTATTTT
CASSNTGVTDTQYF
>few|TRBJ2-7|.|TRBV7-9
TGTGCCAGCAGCTTATGGGACAACTACGAGCAGTACTTC
CASSLWDNYEQYF
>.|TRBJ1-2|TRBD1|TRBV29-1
TGCAGCGTTGGGGACAGGGGGCACAATGGCTACACCTTC
CSVGDRGHNGYTF
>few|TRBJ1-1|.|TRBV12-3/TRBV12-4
TGTGCCAGCAGCCGATACGCTGGGGTCCGGAACACTGAAGCTTTCTTT
CASSRYAGVRNTEAFF
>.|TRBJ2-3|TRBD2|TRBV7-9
TGTGCCAGCAGCCTTCGACTAGCCACCACAGATACGCAGTATTTT
CASSLRLATTDTQYF
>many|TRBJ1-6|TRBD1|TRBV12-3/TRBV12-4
TGTGCCAGCCAGACCTTAAGCGGACAGGCAAGCTCCTATAATTCACCCCTCCACTTT
CASQTLSGQASSYNSPLHF
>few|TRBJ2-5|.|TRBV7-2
TGTGCCAGCAGCTTAGTTTTGGGGAGAGGGCTAAGAGAGACCCAGTACTTC
CASSLVLGRGLRETQYF
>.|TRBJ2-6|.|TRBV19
TGTGCCAGTAGTATTGTCCAGGGGAGGTCTGGGGCCAACGTCCTGACTTTC
CASSIVQGRSGANVLTF
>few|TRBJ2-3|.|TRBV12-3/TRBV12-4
TGTGCCAGCAGTTTAGAGGCGGGGCCCGACACAGATACGCAGTATTTT
CASSLEAGPDTDTQYF
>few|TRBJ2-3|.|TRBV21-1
TGTGCCAGCAGCAAAAACCGGGACAGGGGGCGCACAGATACGCAGTATTTT
CASSKNRDRGRTDTQYF
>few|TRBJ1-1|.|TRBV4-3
TGCGCCAGCAGCCCCACTGACAGAGGTTGGAACACTGAAGCTTTCTTT
CASSPTDRGWNTEAFF
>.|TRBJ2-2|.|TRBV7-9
TGTGCCAGCACTTTGAGCCCCCGGGAATTTTTCGGGGAGCTGTTTTTT
CASTLSPREFFGELFF
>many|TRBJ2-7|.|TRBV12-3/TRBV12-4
TGTGCCAGCAGCTCTTCCTTCGGGGACGAGCAGTACTTC
CASSSSFGDEQYF
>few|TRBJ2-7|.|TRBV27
TGTGCCAGCAGTTTTAGGCGTGCGGCCTCCTACGAGCAGTACTTC
CASSFRRAASYEQYF
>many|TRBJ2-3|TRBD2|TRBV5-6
TGTGCCAGCAGCTTGGTTGCGGGAGGGCTTGGAGATACGCAGTATTTT
CASSLVAGGLGDTQYF
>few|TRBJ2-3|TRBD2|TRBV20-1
TGCAGTGCTAGAGGTTTGCGGGAGGGGACAGATACGCAGTATTTT
CSARGLREGTDTQYF
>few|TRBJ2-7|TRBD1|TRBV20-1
TGCAGTGCGGGAGGGAACCGGGACAGGGTTATGATCGAGCAGTACTTC
CSAGGNRDRVMIEQYF
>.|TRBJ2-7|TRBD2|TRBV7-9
TGTGCCAGCAGCTTATTAGCGGGAGGACTCTACGAGCAGTACTTC
CASSLLAGGLYEQYF
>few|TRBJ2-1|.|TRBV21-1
TGTGCCAGCAGCAGGGAGGGCTCGTACGACAATGAGCAGTTCTTC
CASSREGSYDNEQFF
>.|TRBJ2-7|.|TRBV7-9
TGTGCCAGCAGCGGGGGAGACGAGCAGTACTTC
CASSGGDEQYF
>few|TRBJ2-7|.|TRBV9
TGTGCCAGCAGCGTAGAAGAGGGAGGCGGCTACGAGCAGTACTTC
CASSVEEGGGYEQYF
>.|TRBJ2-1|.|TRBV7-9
TGTGCCAGCAGCGCGACTAGAAAGCGACCCTACAATGAGCAGTTCTTC
CASSATRKRPYNEQFF
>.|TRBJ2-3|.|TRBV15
TGTGCCACCAGCAGAGGGGTAGGCAGCCACACAGATACGCAGTATTTT
CATSRGVGSHTDTQYF
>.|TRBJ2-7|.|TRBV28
TGTGCCAGCAGTTTCCGTCGGACAGTAACCTACGAGCAGTACTTC
CASSFRRTVTYEQYF
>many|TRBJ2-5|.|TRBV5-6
TGTGCCAGCAGCTTTGGGACTGGAGGGGAGACCCAGTACTTC
CASSFGTGGETQYF
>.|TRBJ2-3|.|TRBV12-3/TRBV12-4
TGTGCCAGCCGTAGACAGAAACTCACAGATACGCAGTATTTT
CASRRQKLTDTQYF
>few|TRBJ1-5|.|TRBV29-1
TGCAGCGTTGGCGGTTATAGCAATCAGCCCCAGCATTTT
CSVGGYSNQPQHF
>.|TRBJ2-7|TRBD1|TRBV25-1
TGTGCCAGCACCGGACAGGGGCCCCCCTACGAGCAGTACTTC
CASTGQGPPYEQYF